These 4 T cell receptor beta chains were all obtained from the same sample, sequenced in a study of T cell responses to AZD1222 COVID-19 vaccine. Generated by immunoSEQ multiplex PCR, the TCRdb table keeps only in-frame clones and is missing some. The sample yields tens of thousands of clones, 88% seen once. Sequences were derived from peripheral blood, sampled on day 0 of AZD1222 vaccination. The receptor source for this set is an adult in good health.

About this clone itself: One junction end disagrees with the germline gene, perhaps due to a read error. This chain uses TRBV5-4 with TRBJ1-2, with a possible D match to TRBD1 (5 bases). The CDR3 has 16 residues. The germline V gene encodes CDR1 SGHNT and CDR2 YYREEE (reference sequence). In nucleotides, the CDR3 is TGTGCCAGCAGCCCACCGGGGTCCGGGGGTGTCTATGGCCACACCTTC. Protein sequence: CASSPPGSGGVYGHTF.

The chain links TRBV4-1 to TRBJ2-1; 11 bases align to TRBD2. V trimming: 1 base; J trimming: 3 bases; junction bases outside the gene matches: 5. CDR1 is MGHRA, CDR2 YSYEKL, per germline. This CDR3 spans 17 amino acids. The CDR3 here is CASSQAPGLADYNEQFF. CDR3 in DNA: TGCGCCAGCAGCCAAGCACCGGGACTAGCGGACTACAATGAGCAGTTCTTC.

This clone was counted only a few times. The rearrangement joins TRBV9 to TRBJ2-1; 7 positions agree with TRBD2. Trimming cost V 3 bases and J 2 bases; bases outside gene matches: 5. CDR1 is SGDLS and CDR2 is YYNGEE in the germline V gene. The CDR3 runs to 15 residues. The CDR3 is CASSGGGLPYNEQFF. CDR3 bases: TGTGCCAGCAGCGGGGGGGGTCTCCCCTACAATGAGCAGTTCTTC.

The J gene is TRBJ1-2, the V gene TRBV6-1; perhaps TRBD1 as D (6 bases). Germline-derived CDR1 and CDR2 are MNHNS and SASEGT. The CDR3 length is 17 residues. Trimming removed 2 bases from V and 3 bases from J, with 19 bases in between. The CDR3 bases are TGTGCCAGCAGTGAATTCACAGGGTTCGATGTCGACTATGGCTACACCTTC. Protein: CASSEFTGFDVDYGYTF.